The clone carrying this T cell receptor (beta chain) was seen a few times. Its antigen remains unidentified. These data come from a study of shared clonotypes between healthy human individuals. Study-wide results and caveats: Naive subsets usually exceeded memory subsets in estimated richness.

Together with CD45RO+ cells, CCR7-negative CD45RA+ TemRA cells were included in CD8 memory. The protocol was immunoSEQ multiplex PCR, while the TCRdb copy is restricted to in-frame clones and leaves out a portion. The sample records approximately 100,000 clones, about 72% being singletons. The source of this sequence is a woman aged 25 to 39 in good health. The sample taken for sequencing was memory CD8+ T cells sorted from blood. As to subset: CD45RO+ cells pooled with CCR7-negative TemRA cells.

CDR3: CASSQDPGQGFYEQYF. The CDR3 nucleotides read TGTGCCAGCAGCCAAGATCCTGGACAGGGATTCTACGAGCAGTACTTC. The chain combines TRBV4-2 with TRBJ2-5; 8 nucleotides match TRBD1. TRBJ2-7 matches the DNA end more closely, so the J call is doubtful. In germline, CDR1 is LGHNA, CDR2 YNFKEQ. The CDR3 runs to 16 residues.